Listed below are T cell receptor beta chains from one sample, sequenced in a study of blood T cell repertoires in COVID-19. Profiling relied on immunoSEQ multiplex PCR, and the TCRdb table lists in-frame clones only, not all of them. Seen here are 200,000 or so clones, around 86% observed once, and the top ten hold around 6%. Sequences were obtained from peripheral blood. Source of these receptors: a man aged 55 to 69 who had recovered from COVID-19. Each CDR3 is given with its conserved first and last residue. D genes are given only for firm matches. The size field is filled for only some rows; it gives once, few, many or a size class.

cdr3_aa: CASSTGTVAYNEQFF; cdr3_nt: TGCGCCAGCAGCACCGGGACAGTGGCCTACAATGAGCAGTTCTTC; clone_size: .; j_call: TRBJ2-1; d_call: TRBD1; v_call: TRBV4-3
cdr3_aa: CSVPGTRTEEEQYF; cdr3_nt: TGCAGCGTACCCGGGACTAGGACGGAGGAGGAGCAGTACTTC; clone_size: .; j_call: TRBJ2-7; d_call: TRBD2; v_call: TRBV29-1
cdr3_aa: CARYAPGQGRRQPQHF; cdr3_nt: TGTGCCAGGTATGCACCGGGACAGGGTCGGCGACAGCCCCAGCATTTT; clone_size: .; j_call: TRBJ1-5; d_call: TRBD1; v_call: TRBV27
cdr3_aa: CASSPGTLSNIQYF; cdr3_nt: TGTGCCAGCAGCCCCGGGACTTTGTCGAACATTCAGTACTTC; clone_size: .; j_call: TRBJ2-4; d_call: .; v_call: TRBV9
cdr3_aa: CASSGASGRGGNEQFF; cdr3_nt: TGTGCCAGCAGTGGTGCTAGCGGGAGAGGAGGGAATGAGCAGTTCTTC; clone_size: .; j_call: TRBJ2-1; d_call: TRBD2; v_call: TRBV2
cdr3_aa: CASSWDRVYEQYF; cdr3_nt: TGTGCCAGCAGCTGGGACAGGGTCTACGAGCAGTACTTC; clone_size: .; j_call: TRBJ2-7; d_call: TRBD1; v_call: TRBV6-5
cdr3_aa: CASWAGSATGELFF; cdr3_nt: TGTGCCAGCTGGGCGGGGTCGGCCACCGGGGAGCTGTTTTTT; clone_size: .; j_call: TRBJ2-2; d_call: .; v_call: TRBV2
cdr3_aa: CASSLARGISEAFF; cdr3_nt: TGTGCCAGCAGCTTAGCCAGGGGTATATCTGAAGCTTTCTTT; clone_size: .; j_call: TRBJ1-1; d_call: .; v_call: TRBV7-2
cdr3_aa: CATSRDTGVQETQYF; cdr3_nt: TGTGCCACCAGCAGAGATACAGGAGTCCAAGAGACCCAGTACTTC; clone_size: .; j_call: TRBJ2-5; d_call: .; v_call: TRBV15
cdr3_aa: CASSPSTGASEQYF; cdr3_nt: TGCGCCAGCAGCCCATCAACAGGGGCGAGCGAGCAGTACTTC; clone_size: .; j_call: TRBJ2-7; d_call: TRBD1; v_call: TRBV5-1
cdr3_aa: CASSTGLALNIQYF; cdr3_nt: TGTGCCAGCAGCACGGGACTAGCTTTAAACATTCAGTACTTC; clone_size: .; j_call: TRBJ2-4; d_call: TRBD2; v_call: TRBV9
cdr3_aa: CASSEGGRIHEQYF; cdr3_nt: TGCGCCAGCAGTGAGGGAGGGCGGATCCACGAGCAGTACTTC; clone_size: .; j_call: TRBJ2-7; d_call: .; v_call: TRBV10-1
cdr3_aa: CASSQRTGLYGYTF; cdr3_nt: TGCGCCAGCAGCCAGAGGACAGGTCTATATGGCTACACCTTC; clone_size: .; j_call: TRBJ1-2; d_call: TRBD1; v_call: TRBV4-1
cdr3_aa: CASSPQGNTEAFF; cdr3_nt: TGTGCCAGCAGCCCACAGGGGAACACTGAAGCTTTCTTT; clone_size: .; j_call: TRBJ1-1; d_call: .; v_call: TRBV3-1/TRBV3-2
cdr3_aa: CASSSDRFYGYTF; cdr3_nt: TGTGCCAGCAGTTCCGACAGGTTCTATGGCTACACCTTC; clone_size: .; j_call: TRBJ1-2; d_call: .; v_call: TRBV6-2/TRBV6-3
cdr3_aa: CASSLEDRMWDYGYTF; cdr3_nt: TGTGCCAGCAGCTTGGAAGACAGGATGTGGGACTATGGCTACACCTTC; clone_size: .; j_call: TRBJ1-2; d_call: .; v_call: TRBV5-4
cdr3_aa: CAGRGPWGDGNTIYF; cdr3_nt: TGTGCCGGACGTGGCCCCTGGGGGGATGGAAACACCATATATTTT; clone_size: .; j_call: TRBJ1-3; d_call: .; v_call: TRBV19
cdr3_aa: CASSDPAWGDSGRDNEQFF; cdr3_nt: TGTGCCAGCAGTGACCCAGCATGGGGGGATAGCGGGAGGGACAATGAGCAGTTCTTC; clone_size: .; j_call: TRBJ2-1; d_call: TRBD2; v_call: TRBV6-4
cdr3_aa: CASSERGGGRYNEQFF; cdr3_nt: TGTGCCAGCAGCGAAAGGGGCGGGGGGAGATACAATGAGCAGTTCTTC; clone_size: .; j_call: TRBJ2-1; d_call: TRBD2; v_call: TRBV7-8
cdr3_aa: CASSIEQGSNEKLFF; cdr3_nt: TGTGCCAGCAGTATTGAACAGGGCTCTAATGAAAAACTGTTTTTT; clone_size: .; j_call: TRBJ1-4; d_call: .; v_call: TRBV6-5
cdr3_aa: CASSRSSGGTDTQYF; cdr3_nt: TGTGCCAGCAGCCGTAGCAGCGGGGGCACAGATACGCAGTATTTT; clone_size: .; j_call: TRBJ2-3; d_call: TRBD2; v_call: TRBV9
cdr3_aa: CASSQDPNQPQHF; cdr3_nt: TGCGCCAGCAGCCAAGATCCGAATCAGCCCCAGCATTTT; clone_size: .; j_call: TRBJ1-5; d_call: .; v_call: TRBV4-1
cdr3_aa: CASSILRGNTEAFF; cdr3_nt: TGTGCCAGTAGTATTCTCAGGGGAAACACTGAAGCTTTCTTT; clone_size: few; j_call: TRBJ1-1; d_call: .; v_call: TRBV19
cdr3_aa: CAKSQYTGGAGELFF; cdr3_nt: TGTGCCAAATCCCAATACACCGGCGGCGCCGGGGAGCTGTTTTTT; clone_size: .; j_call: TRBJ2-2; d_call: .; v_call: TRBV7-9
cdr3_aa: CATSRARGEQYF; cdr3_nt: TGTGCCACCAGCAGAGCCAGAGGGGAGCAGTACTTC; clone_size: .; j_call: TRBJ2-7; d_call: .; v_call: TRBV15
cdr3_aa: CACNRGLGNTEAFF; cdr3_nt: TGTGCCTGTAACAGGGGGCTAGGGAACACTGAAGCTTTCTTT; clone_size: once; j_call: TRBJ1-1; d_call: TRBD1; v_call: TRBV30
cdr3_aa: CSVSSFYGYTF; cdr3_nt: TGCAGCGTATCCAGTTTCTATGGCTACACCTTC; clone_size: .; j_call: TRBJ1-2; d_call: .; v_call: TRBV29-1
cdr3_aa: CASSQGPREGYGYTF; cdr3_nt: TGTGCCAGCAGCCAGGGCCCCCGGGAGGGCTATGGCTACACCTTC; clone_size: few; j_call: TRBJ1-2; d_call: .; v_call: TRBV14
cdr3_aa: CASSQLRGDSGNTIYF; cdr3_nt: TGTGCCAGCAGCCAGCTACGGGGGGACTCTGGAAACACCATATATTTT; clone_size: .; j_call: TRBJ1-3; d_call: .; v_call: TRBV3-1/TRBV3-2
cdr3_aa: CASSREGPEAFF; cdr3_nt: TGTGCCAGCAGTCGAGAGGGTCCTGAAGCTTTCTTT; clone_size: .; j_call: TRBJ1-1; d_call: .; v_call: TRBV2
cdr3_aa: CAWSGLAVKNTEAFF; cdr3_nt: TGTGCCTGGAGTGGCCTCGCAGTTAAGAACACTGAAGCTTTCTTT; clone_size: .; j_call: TRBJ1-1; d_call: .; v_call: TRBV30
cdr3_aa: CASSLAGLLNSPLHF; cdr3_nt: TGCGCCAGCAGCTTGGCCGGACTGCTTAATTCACCCCTCCACTTT; clone_size: .; j_call: TRBJ1-6; d_call: .; v_call: TRBV5-1
cdr3_aa: CASSSPGEGSYNEQFF; cdr3_nt: TGTGCCAGCAGTTCCCCGGGGGAGGGTTCCTACAATGAGCAGTTCTTC; clone_size: .; j_call: TRBJ2-1; d_call: TRBD2; v_call: TRBV28
cdr3_aa: CASSLGGYYEQYF; cdr3_nt: TGTGCCAGCAGTTTAGGAGGATACTACGAGCAGTACTTC; clone_size: .; j_call: TRBJ2-7; d_call: .; v_call: TRBV12-3/TRBV12-4
cdr3_aa: CASSAGPFGGGELFF; cdr3_nt: TGTGCCAGTAGTGCGGGACCATTCGGTGGCGGGGAGCTGTTTTTT; clone_size: .; j_call: TRBJ2-2; d_call: .; v_call: TRBV19
cdr3_aa: CASSLVGQGKTQYF; cdr3_nt: TGTGCCAGCAGCTTGGTTGGGCAGGGAAAGACCCAGTACTTC; clone_size: .; j_call: TRBJ2-5; d_call: .; v_call: TRBV5-4
cdr3_aa: CASSPGYRGETQYF; cdr3_nt: TGTGCCAGCAGCCCGGGATACCGAGGGGAGACCCAGTACTTC; clone_size: .; j_call: TRBJ2-5; d_call: .; v_call: TRBV7-2
cdr3_aa: CASSPQAGNLYNEQFF; cdr3_nt: TGTGCCAGCAGCCCACAGGCAGGGAACCTGTACAATGAGCAGTTCTTC; clone_size: .; j_call: TRBJ2-1; d_call: .; v_call: TRBV4-2
cdr3_aa: CASSLGGRANEQFF; cdr3_nt: TGTGCCAGCAGCTTAGGCGGGAGGGCCAATGAGCAGTTCTTC; clone_size: .; j_call: TRBJ2-1; d_call: TRBD2; v_call: TRBV7-8
cdr3_aa: CASSSTSGQGETQYF; cdr3_nt: TGCGCCAGCAGCTCAACTTCCGGACAGGGAGAGACCCAGTACTTC; clone_size: .; j_call: TRBJ2-5; d_call: TRBD1; v_call: TRBV5-1
cdr3_aa: CASSIGTGAQYF; cdr3_nt: TGTGCCAGTAGTATAGGGACAGGGGCCCAGTACTTC; clone_size: .; j_call: TRBJ2-5; d_call: TRBD1; v_call: TRBV19
cdr3_aa: CASSTSGGRRGTQYF; cdr3_nt: TGTGCCAGCAGTACTAGCGGGGGGCGACGGGGGACCCAGTACTTC; clone_size: few; j_call: TRBJ2-5; d_call: TRBD2; v_call: TRBV6-6
cdr3_aa: CASSSQGGTLQETQYF; cdr3_nt: TGTGCCAGCAGCTCGCAGGGAGGCACACTCCAAGAGACCCAGTACTTC; clone_size: .; j_call: TRBJ2-5; d_call: .; v_call: TRBV5-5
cdr3_aa: CASSIREGIAAFF; cdr3_nt: TGTGCCAGTAGTATCAGGGAGGGAATTGCGGCTTTCTTT; clone_size: .; j_call: TRBJ1-1; d_call: .; v_call: TRBV19
cdr3_aa: CASSILQGNNQPQHF; cdr3_nt: TGTGCCAGTAGTATACTTCAGGGGAACAATCAGCCCCAGCATTTT; clone_size: .; j_call: TRBJ1-5; d_call: .; v_call: TRBV19
cdr3_aa: CSVEGGDRFSSYEQYF; cdr3_nt: TGCAGCGTTGAAGGCGGGGACAGGTTTTCCTCCTACGAGCAGTACTTC; clone_size: few; j_call: TRBJ2-7; d_call: TRBD1; v_call: TRBV29-1
cdr3_aa: CASSQAGGRQPQHF; cdr3_nt: TGTGCCAGCAGCCAAGCCGGGGGGCGTCAGCCCCAGCATTTT; clone_size: .; j_call: TRBJ1-5; d_call: .; v_call: TRBV4-2
cdr3_aa: CASKGQAGEQYF; cdr3_nt: TGTGCCAGCAAGGGACAGGCTGGGGAGCAGTACTTC; clone_size: few; j_call: TRBJ2-7; d_call: TRBD1; v_call: TRBV18
cdr3_aa: CASSQEPGRYEQYF; cdr3_nt: TGTGCCAGCAGCCAAGAGCCAGGTCGGTACGAGCAGTACTTC; clone_size: .; j_call: TRBJ2-7; d_call: .; v_call: TRBV3-1/TRBV3-2
cdr3_aa: CASSPNGFWEQYF; cdr3_nt: TGTGCCAGCTCACCGAACGGGTTTTGGGAGCAGTACTTC; clone_size: .; j_call: TRBJ2-7; d_call: .; v_call: TRBV18
cdr3_aa: CASSLYDRVGGEQYF; cdr3_nt: TGTGCCAGCAGTTTATATGACAGGGTTGGCGGCGAGCAGTACTTC; clone_size: .; j_call: TRBJ2-7; d_call: TRBD1; v_call: TRBV28
cdr3_aa: CASSLHTGLQETQYF; cdr3_nt: TGTGCCAGCAGCCTGCACACAGGGCTCCAAGAGACCCAGTACTTC; clone_size: once; j_call: TRBJ2-5; d_call: .; v_call: TRBV7-2
cdr3_aa: CSVPQGIEQYF; cdr3_nt: TGCAGCGTTCCACAGGGAATCGAGCAGTACTTC; clone_size: .; j_call: TRBJ2-7; d_call: .; v_call: TRBV29-1
cdr3_aa: CASSTTGTVGIQYF; cdr3_nt: TGTGCCAGCAGCACAACCGGGACAGTCGGCATTCAGTACTTC; clone_size: .; j_call: TRBJ2-4; d_call: TRBD1; v_call: TRBV7-2
cdr3_aa: CASSRTGGNEQFF; cdr3_nt: TGCGCCAGCAGCCGAACCGGGGGGAATGAGCAGTTCTTC; clone_size: .; j_call: TRBJ2-1; d_call: TRBD2; v_call: TRBV5-1
cdr3_aa: CASSQGPQGYEQYF; cdr3_nt: TGTGCCAGCAGCCAAGGCCCTCAGGGGTACGAGCAGTACTTC; clone_size: .; j_call: TRBJ2-7; d_call: .; v_call: TRBV3-1/TRBV3-2